These T cell receptor beta chains were read from a single sample in a study of neoadjuvant anti-PD-1 for oral cavity cancer. TCRdb's table, derived via immunoSEQ multiplex PCR, lists solely in-frame clones and lacks some. This sample has approximately 10,000 clones, with 63% found just once. Sequenced here: tumor tissue, sampled after nivolumab (anti-PD-1) treatment. The receptors shown here come from a person between 40 and 85 years old with oral cavity squamous cell carcinoma. The CDR3 runs from the conserved cysteine through the conserved F or W. D genes are given only for firm matches. Size tells how often a clone was seen (once, few, many) or the class of an expanded clone, and some rows leave it out.

j_call: TRBJ2-2
clone_size: .
v_call: TRBV10-3
d_call: TRBD2
cdr3_aa: CASRGERGAGELFF
cdr3_nt: TGTGCCTCCAGGGGCGAGCGGGGGGCCGGGGAGCTGTTTTTT

j_call: TRBJ1-2
clone_size: .
v_call: TRBV4-2
d_call: .
cdr3_aa: CASSAGTDGYTF
cdr3_nt: TGTGCCAGCAGTGCAGGAACAGATGGCTACACCTTC

j_call: TRBJ2-5
clone_size: .
v_call: TRBV7-8
d_call: TRBD1
cdr3_aa: CASSLVGTVQETQYF
cdr3_nt: TGTGCCAGCAGCTTAGTAGGGACAGTACAAGAGACCCAGTACTTC

j_call: TRBJ1-2
clone_size: .
v_call: TRBV5-1
d_call: .
cdr3_aa: CASSPGWAGDGYTF
cdr3_nt: TGCGCCAGCAGCCCAGGGTGGGCGGGGGATGGCTACACCTTC

j_call: TRBJ1-5
clone_size: .
v_call: TRBV6-6
d_call: .
cdr3_aa: CASLGGGRYQPQHF
cdr3_nt: TGTGCCAGTCTCGGGGGGGGTAGATATCAGCCCCAGCATTTT

j_call: TRBJ1-6
clone_size: .
v_call: TRBV6-1
d_call: .
cdr3_aa: CASRGGVNNSPLHF
cdr3_nt: TGTGCCAGCAGAGGGGGAGTTAATAATTCACCCCTCCACTTT

j_call: TRBJ1-5
clone_size: hyperexpanded
v_call: TRBV7-9
d_call: TRBD1
cdr3_aa: CASSLTGNQPQHF
cdr3_nt: TGTGCCAGCAGCTTGACAGGGAATCAGCCCCAGCATTTT

j_call: TRBJ1-5
clone_size: .
v_call: TRBV6-5
d_call: .
cdr3_aa: CASSSSGTPGQPQHF
cdr3_nt: TGTGCCAGCAGTTCCTCCGGGACACCGGGCCAGCCCCAGCATTTT

j_call: TRBJ2-7
clone_size: .
v_call: TRBV7-9
d_call: .
cdr3_aa: CASSVKSGYEQYF
cdr3_nt: TGTGCCAGCAGTGTTAAAAGTGGGTACGAGCAGTACTTC

j_call: TRBJ1-5
clone_size: few
v_call: TRBV7-2
d_call: TRBD1
cdr3_aa: CASSSTGQGNQPQHF
cdr3_nt: TGTGCCAGCAGCTCTACCGGACAGGGCAATCAGCCCCAGCATTTT

j_call: TRBJ2-1
clone_size: few
v_call: TRBV11-2
d_call: .
cdr3_aa: CASSFGGGNEQFF
cdr3_nt: TGTGCCAGCAGCTTCGGGGGCGGGAATGAGCAGTTCTTC

j_call: TRBJ1-1
clone_size: .
v_call: TRBV19
d_call: TRBD1
cdr3_aa: CASLRTGGSTEAFF
cdr3_nt: TGTGCCAGTCTACGGACAGGGGGATCCACTGAAGCTTTCTTT